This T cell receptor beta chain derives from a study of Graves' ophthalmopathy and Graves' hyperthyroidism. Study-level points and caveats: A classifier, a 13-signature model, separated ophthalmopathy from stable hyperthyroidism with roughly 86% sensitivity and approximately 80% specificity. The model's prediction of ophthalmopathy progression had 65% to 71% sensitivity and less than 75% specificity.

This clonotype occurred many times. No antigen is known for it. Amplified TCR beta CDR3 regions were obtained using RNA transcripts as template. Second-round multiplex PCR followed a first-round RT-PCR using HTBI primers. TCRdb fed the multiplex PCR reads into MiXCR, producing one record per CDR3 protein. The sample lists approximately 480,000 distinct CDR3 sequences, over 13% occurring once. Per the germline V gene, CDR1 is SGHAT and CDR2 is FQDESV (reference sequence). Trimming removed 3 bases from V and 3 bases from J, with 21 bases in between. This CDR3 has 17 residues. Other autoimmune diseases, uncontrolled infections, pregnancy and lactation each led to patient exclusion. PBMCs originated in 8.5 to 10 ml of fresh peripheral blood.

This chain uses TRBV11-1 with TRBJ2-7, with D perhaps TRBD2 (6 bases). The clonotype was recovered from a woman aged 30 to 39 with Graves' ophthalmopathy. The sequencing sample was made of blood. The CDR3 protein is CASSLWGEWQPHYEQYF. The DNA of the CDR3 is TGTGCCAGCAGCTTGTGGGGGGAGTGGCAGCCCCACTACGAGCAGTACTTC.